The source of this T cell receptor (beta chain) is a study of technical replicates of blood from a few donors. The CDR3 loop spans 21 amino acids. Germline V CDR1 and CDR2: LNHDA, SQIVND (reference sequence). Germline trimming cut 1 base from V and 1 base from J; bases unmatched to any gene: 13. Sequencing used immunoSEQ multiplex PCR; TCRdb keeps in-frame clones, though not all of them. The profile shows 65,000 to 90,000 clones, 90% to 95% of them singletons. This clone was observed a single time. Material: T cells isolated from PBMCs. The V and J genes are TRBV19 and TRBJ2-5, with TRBD2 matching 15 bases. This sequence was found in a human donor in good health. The CDR3 coding sequence is TGTGCCAGTAGTATAGTCGTACCGGGACTAGCGGGGGGCGCCCTCCAAGAGACCCAGTACTTC. Translation gives CASSIVVPGLAGGALQETQYF.